One sample yielded the 19 T cell receptor beta chains listed below, sequenced in a study of shared clonotypes between healthy human individuals. TCRdb's table, derived via immunoSEQ multiplex PCR, lists solely in-frame clones and lacks some. The table includes about 500,000 clones, about 74% detected once. Sample: PBMCs. The receptors here all came from a middle-aged woman in good health. Some clones in this sample may be carry-over from other donors' samples.

This clone has a count of ten or more. The same CDR3 also results from other DNA sequences found in this sample. The chain joins TRBV30 to TRBJ1-1; D remains unclear. The CDR3 extends over 14 amino acids. Trimming left V 4 bases short and J 5 bases short, with 17 bases between. Looked up from germline, CDR1 is GTSNPN and CDR2 is SVGIG (reference sequence). The CDR3 is CAWTPLVGNTEAFF. The CDR3 nucleotides read TGTGCCTGGACGCCTCTAGTGGGGAATACTGAAGCTTTCTTT.

The chain has TRBV19 and TRBJ1-2, with D hard to call. Germline CDR1 LNHDA, CDR2 SQIVND (reference sequence). The CDR3 is made up of 15 amino acids. Trimming took off 1 base at V and 5 bases at J, with 14 bases between the two ends. CDR3 residues: CASSIASPTTYGYTF. In DNA, the CDR3 is TGTGCCAGTAGTATAGCTTCCCCCACAACATATGGCTACACCTTC.

Details on this clone: This likely came from a read error, as a far larger clone is one base away. Other DNA sequences in this sample translate to the same CDR3. The rearrangement joins TRBV4-1 to TRBJ2-7; the D gene is possibly TRBD1 (5 bases). V lost 4 bases and J lost 3, with 16 bases in between. This CDR3 has 15 residues. Germline V lookup: CDR1 MGHRA, CDR2 YSYEKL. CDR3 region: CASSPRDRKHYEQYF. The DNA for the CDR3 is TGCGCCAGCAGCCCGCGCGACAGAAAGCACTACGAGCAGTACTTC.

This clone appeared a single time. The rearrangement uses TRBV29-1 and TRBJ1-1; tentatively, D is TRBD1 (5 bases). V shed 5 bases and J shed 0 bases, with 10 bases lying between them. CDR1 and CDR2 (germline): SQVTM, ANQGSEA. The CDR3 extends over 13 amino acids. CDR3 residues: CSVSQGMNTEAFF. The CDR3 coding sequence is TGCAGCGTTAGCCAGGGAATGAACACTGAAGCTTTCTTT.

This clone showed up just a few times. V usage is TRBV7-2 and J usage is TRBJ2-5; D ambiguous. The J call may be incorrect, as the DNA end agrees better with TRBJ2-7. CDR3 length equals 13 residues. Per the germline V gene, CDR1 is SGHTA and CDR2 is FQGNSA. CDR3 coding DNA: TGTGCCAGCAGCTTGGGTTGGTTGGGCGAGCAGTACTTC. This translates into CASSLGWLGEQYF.

The CDR3 protein is CASSVTPTGIEQFF. CDR3 DNA sequence: TGTGCCAGCAGCGTTACCCCCACCGGGATTGAGCAGTTCTTC. V and J are TRBV9 and TRBJ2-1; D possibly corresponds to TRBD2 (5 bases). The ends were cut back, 2 bases at V and 9 bases at J, with 15 bases in the middle. Germline loops: CDR1 SGDLS, CDR2 YYNGEE. The CDR3 runs to 14 residues.

This clone was observed a handful of times. A read error may produce the germline difference seen at one junction end. The genes are TRBV2 and TRBJ2-3; a possible D gene is TRBD1 (5 bases). Germline loops: CDR1 SNHLY, CDR2 FYNNEI. The CDR3 loop spans 12 amino acids. The CDR3 sequence is CASSEPTDTQYF. The CDR3 DNA reads as TGTGCCAGCAGTGAACCGACAGACACGCAGTATTTT.

The J gene is TRBJ2-7, the V gene TRBV7-6, with TRBD2 identical over 13 bases. The V gene end was trimmed by 5 bases and the J gene end by 0 bases; junction bases not matched to a gene: 4. The CDR3 extends over 16 amino acids. Germline V lookup: CDR1 SGHVS, CDR2 FNYEAQ. The CDR3 nucleotides are TGTGCCAGCAGCAAAGGGACTAGCGGGGACTCCTACGAGCAGTACTTC. Translation gives CASSKGTSGDSYEQYF. The full variable domain, with the rest looked up from reference TRBV7-6 and TRBJ2-7, is GAGVSQSPRYKVTKRGQDVALRCDPISGHVSLYWYRQALGQGPEFLTYFNYEAQQDKSGLPNDRFSAERPEGSISTLTIQRTEQRDSAMYRCASSKGTSGDSYEQYFGPGTRLTVT.

This clone was counted a few times. This chain links TRBV7-8 with TRBJ2-2; weak D call: TRBD2 (5 bases). Trimming left V 5 bases short and J 5 bases short, with 12 bases between. This CDR3 spans 14 amino acids. CDR1 is SGHVS, CDR2 FQNEAQ, per germline. Here the CDR3 DNA reads TGTGCCAGCAGCAAGGACTTTTCTACCGGGGAGCTGTTTTTT. Its translation is CASSKDFSTGELFF. The variable domain in full, completed from reference TRBV7-8 and TRBJ2-2, reads GAGVSQSPRYKVAKRGQDVALRCDPISGHVSLFWYQQALGQGPEFLTYFQNEAQLDKSGLPSDRFFAERPEGSVSTLKIQRTQQEDSAVYLCASSKDFSTGELFFGEGSRLTVL.

In this sample, this clone turned up many times. The V call is TRBV5-1, the J call TRBJ2-7; TRBD1 matches at 12 bases. The germline V gene encodes CDR1 SGHRS and CDR2 YFSETQ. Trimming removed 0 bases from V and 7 bases from J; junction bases left unmatched: 8. The CDR3 has 16 residues. CDR3 residues: CASSLGTGTGGREQYF. For the CDR3, the DNA is TGCGCCAGCAGCTTGGGAACCGGGACAGGGGGCAGAGAGCAGTACTTC.

The chain employs TRBV7-2 and TRBJ2-7, with D perhaps matching TRBD2 (5 bases). Germline CDR1 is SGHTA and CDR2 is FQGNSA. V lost 5 bases, J lost 2 bases, and 13 bases lay in between. The CDR3 totals 14 residues. CDR3 sequence reads: CASSVTSSAYEQYF. The CDR3 DNA reads TGTGCCAGCAGCGTTACTAGTTCGGCCTACGAGCAGTACTTC. The full variable domain, with the rest looked up from reference TRBV7-2 and TRBJ2-7, is GAGVSQSPSNKVTEKGKDVELRCDPISGHTALYWYRQSLGQGLEFLIYFQGNSAPDKSGLPSDRFSAERTGGSVSTLTIQRTQQEDSAVYLCASSVTSSAYEQYFGPGTRLTVT.

This clone was seen only once. The chain joins TRBV30 to TRBJ2-5; D call uncertain. V was shortened by 0 bases and J by 9 bases, with 11 bases between the two germline ends. CDR3 length equals 12 residues. Germline CDR1 reads GTSNPN; CDR2 reads SVGIG (reference sequence). As DNA, the CDR3 is TGTGCCTGGAGTGTACACAGCCGGGCCCAGTACTTC. It encodes CAWSVHSRAQYF.

This chain uses TRBV19 with TRBJ1-5; the D gene is possibly TRBD1 (6 bases). CDR1 LNHDA and CDR2 SQIVND come from the germline V gene (reference sequence). The CDR3 extends over 15 amino acids. Trimming stripped 4 bases from V and 6 bases from J, with 16 bases between. CDR3 sequence reads: CASSRGAGQGQPQHF. CDR3 DNA: TGTGCCAGTAGTAGGGGGGCAGGGCAGGGTCAGCCCCAGCATTTT.

This chain links TRBV18 with TRBJ2-7; TRBD1 matches at 9 bases. Germline V gives CDR1 KGHSH, CDR2 LQKENI. The V segment lost 6 bases and the J segment 6 bases; nucleotides outside the gene matches: 9. The CDR3 extends over 14 amino acids. The chain's CDR3 is CASSSDRGWGEQYF. DNA for the CDR3: TGTGCCAGCTCGTCGGACAGGGGCTGGGGCGAGCAGTACTTC.

The V and J genes are TRBV10-3 and TRBJ2-5; D is uncertain. CDR1 is ENHRY and CDR2 is SYGVKD in the germline V gene. The CDR3 length is 16 residues. Trimming removed 2 bases at V and 5 bases at J, with 18 bases between. The CDR3: CAISEGRSVKKETQYF. CDR3 nucleotides: TGTGCCATCAGTGAGGGCAGATCGGTAAAAAAGGAGACCCAGTACTTC.

The CDR3 nucleotides read TGTGCCAGCAGGACAGGAGAGGACGAGCAGTACTTC. It yields the protein CASRTGEDEQYF. This sequence joins TRBV28 and TRBJ2-7; D possibly corresponds to TRBD1 (6 bases). Germline V gene data show CDR1 as MDHEN and CDR2 as SYDVKM. This CDR3 comprises 12 residues. Trimming took 6 bases from V and 5 from J, leaving 11 bases between them.

This clone has a handful of counts. The chain joins TRBV19 to TRBJ2-1; tentative D call: TRBD2 (6 bases). The V end was cut by 4 bases, the J end by 7 bases, with 17 bases between. The CDR3 is 15 amino acids. Germline V gene sequence: CDR1 LNHDA, CDR2 SQIVND (reference sequence). The CDR3 loop is CASSKDRPAGNEQFF. CDR3 sequence (DNA): TGTGCCAGTAGTAAAGACCGACCAGCGGGTAATGAGCAGTTCTTC.

The rearrangement uses TRBV5-1 and TRBJ2-3; D possibly corresponds to TRBD1 (5 bases). CDR1 is SGHRS, CDR2 YFSETQ, per germline. The CDR3 has 14 amino acids. V lost 0 bases and J 4 bases, leaving 9 bases between the germline ends. The CDR3 DNA follows: TGCGCCAGCAGCTTGGATCACAGGTCAGATACGCAGTATTTT. It codes for CASSLDHRSDTQYF.

Points on this clone: This sequence may be a read error, since a much larger clone differs from it by one base. Distinct nucleotide sequences in the sample also encode this CDR3. The chain recombines TRBV28 with TRBJ2-7; perhaps TRBD2 as D (6 bases). Germline-derived CDR1 and CDR2 are MDHEN and SYDVKM. This CDR3 contains 17 residues. Here the CDR3 reads CASSLCVQGGDTGEQYF. The CDR3 coding sequence is TGTGCCAGCAGTCTATGCGTCCAGGGAGGAGATACGGGCGAGCAGTACTTC.